This TCR beta chain was documented in a study of blood T cell repertoires in COVID-19. The protocol was immunoSEQ multiplex PCR, while the TCRdb copy is restricted to in-frame clones and leaves out a portion. Here the sample spans under 300,000 clones, about 85% being singletons. The V end lost 7 bases, the J end lost 0 bases, and 6 bases lay between the germline ends. From germline, CDR1 is MDHEN and CDR2 SYDVKM. CDR3 length equals 13 residues. The chain has TRBV28 and TRBJ2-2; maybe TRBD2 (5 bases). Sequencing was carried out using PBMCs or T cells enriched from blood (not recorded which). The sequence was collected from a woman aged 25 to 39 with acute COVID-19. CDR3: CASIGTNTGELFF. CDR3 coding DNA: TGTGCCAGCATCGGGACGAACACCGGGGAGCTGTTTTTT.